This T cell receptor beta chain was recorded in a study of HIV-infected patients and healthy controls (dated by TCRdb to between 2014 and 2016). V lost 3 bases and J lost 4 bases, and the count of bases not matched to a germline gene is 4. The CDR1 and CDR2 encoded by the germline V gene (reference sequence) are DFQATT and SNEGSKA. The CDR3, cysteine through phenylalanine, is 15 amino acids long. CDR3 DNA is the only sequence kept; it has 45 bases, read in frame from the first base. Ten or more counts support this clonotype. It lacks a known antigen. Base qualities are not provided; no much larger clone lies one nucleotide away. The library was obtained by 5' RACE. Instrument on record: Illumina MiSeq. TCRdb applied fastp at Q25 and MiXCR to the public reads, then kept only in-frame beta chains. Each CDR3 protein appears once, grouped with its most common genes and DNA. The sample includes roughly 68,000 distinct CDR3 sequences, with about 19% observed a single time. The biggest ten clones account for over 1.1% of the sample.

Recombination connected TRBV20-1 to TRBJ2-3; the junction holds 13 bases that match TRBD2. The sequencing sample was made of CD4+ T cells from blood. This sequence originates from a human donor in good health. At the DNA level, the sequence is TGCAGTGCTAGCGGACTAGCGGGAGCATCAGATACGCAGTATTTT. Translated, it gives CSASGLAGASDTQYF.